This T cell receptor (beta chain) was found in a study of cytomegalovirus exposure and HLA in healthy donors. The PCR was carried out with 60 Vbeta primers and 13 Jbeta primers. Profiling relied on immunoSEQ multiplex PCR, and the TCRdb table lists in-frame clones only, not all of them. Counted here are some 84,000 clones, more than 60% occurring once; the ten biggest clones make up roughly 1.9%. Looked up from germline, CDR1 is LNHDA and CDR2 is SQIVND (reference sequence). The CDR3 sequence is 13 residues long. V gave up 5 bases and J gave up 6 bases; unmatched junction bases: 1. Whole-study findings and limits: A later look showed TCR association rates differing by HLA locus, highest for DRB1 and lowest for HLA-C. Apart from CMV serostatus, no immune exposure information was available. Common viral pathogens seemed, in a later analysis, to connect with several of the most significant clusters.

A remark on this clone: The antigen is unknown.

Every donor was a healthy person donating bone marrow. Sample: PBMCs. This clonotype was sampled from a boy between 5 and 17 years old in good health and CMV-seronegative. This sequence joins TRBV19 and TRBJ2-1; 10 nucleotides align to TRBD2. CDR3 sequence: CASSSSGGNEQFF. The CDR3 nucleotides read TGTGCCAGTAGTTCTAGCGGGGGCAATGAGCAGTTCTTC.